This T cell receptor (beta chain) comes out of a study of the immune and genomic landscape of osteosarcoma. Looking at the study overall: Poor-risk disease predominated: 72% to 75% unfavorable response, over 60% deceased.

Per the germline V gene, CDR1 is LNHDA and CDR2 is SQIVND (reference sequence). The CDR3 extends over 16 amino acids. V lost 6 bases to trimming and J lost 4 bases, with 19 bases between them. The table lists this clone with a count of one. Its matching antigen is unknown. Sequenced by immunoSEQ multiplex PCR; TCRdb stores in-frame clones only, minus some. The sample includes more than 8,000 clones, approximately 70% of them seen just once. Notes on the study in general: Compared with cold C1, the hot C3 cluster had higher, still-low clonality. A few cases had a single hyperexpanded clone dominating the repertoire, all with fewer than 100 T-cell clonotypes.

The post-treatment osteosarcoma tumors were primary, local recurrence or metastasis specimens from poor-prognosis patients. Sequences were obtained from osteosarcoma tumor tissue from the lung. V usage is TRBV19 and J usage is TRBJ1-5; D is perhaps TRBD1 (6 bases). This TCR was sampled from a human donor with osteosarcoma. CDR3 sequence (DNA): TGTGCCAGTAGATTTTCGGGGGCGGGCCATAATCAGCCCCAGCATTTT. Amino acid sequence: CASRFSGAGHNQPQHF.